This TCR beta chain was found in a study of blood T cell repertoires in COVID-19. Overall study: Sites across the United States, Italy and Spain contributed samples from acute and convalescent COVID-19.

CDR3 length equals 12 residues. V dropped 8 bases and J dropped 4 bases, with 12 bases sitting between them. In the source study's methods: Estimates of nucleated cell counts were drawn from the amplification of reference gene primers. TCRdb's table, derived via immunoSEQ multiplex PCR, lists solely in-frame clones and lacks some. The D gene and trimming were derived from the DNA, and the V and J assignments and clone size from that table. The data hold about 200,000 clones, with approximately 80% observed a single time. V and J are TRBV5-3 and TRBJ2-5; the D is unclear. TRBV5-3 qualifies as an ORF whose function is uncertain. Sequenced sample: peripheral blood. The receptor was derived from a human donor in a cohort sampled during active COVID-19. The CDR3 loop reads CASMRKVETQYF. DNA of the CDR3: TGTGCCAGTATGAGGAAAGTAGAGACCCAGTACTTC.